Listed here are 22 T cell receptor beta chains from one sample, sequenced in a study of blood T cell repertoires in COVID-19. Clones were read by immunoSEQ multiplex PCR, and TCRdb kept only the in-frame ones, dropping some. This repertoire shows approximately 210,000 clones, roughly 84% found once; its top ten account for roughly 7.2%. Sequencing was performed on PBMCs or T cells enriched from blood (not recorded which). These receptor sequences come from a man aged 25 to 45 in a cohort exposed to, infected with or recovered from COVID-19 (not recorded which).

The rearrangement uses TRBV28 and TRBJ1-1, with D uncertain. The germline V gene has CDR1 MDHEN and CDR2 SYDVKM. The CDR3 runs to 14 residues. Trimming cost V 7 bases and J 3 bases, with 15 bases left between them. In DNA form, the CDR3 reads TGTGCCAGCAACTTGGGGTACGGGGACACTGAAGCTTTCTTT. Residues: CASNLGYGDTEAFF.

This rearrangement joins TRBV27 to TRBJ2-3, with TRBD1 matching 10 bases. Germline V CDR1 and CDR2: MNHEY, SMNVEV (reference sequence). The ends lost 4 bases at V and 0 bases at J; junction bases unmatched: 4. This CDR3 is 16 amino acids long. CDR3 protein: CASSSGGQGSTDTQYF. CDR3 DNA: TGTGCCAGCAGTTCGGGGGGACAGGGGAGCACAGATACGCAGTATTTT.

This clone was recorded a few times. The chain carries TRBV6-6 and TRBJ2-4; D may be TRBD1 (5 bases). The CDR3 covers 15 residues. In germline, CDR1 is MNHNY, CDR2 SVGAGI (reference sequence). V was shortened by 3 bases and J by 8 bases, with 17 bases between the two germline ends. In DNA form, the CDR3 reads TGTGCCAGCAGTTATTTTCAGGGAACAAGGGACATTCAGTACTTC. Its protein is CASSYFQGTRDIQYF.

The chain has TRBV25-1 and TRBJ1-1; 8 nucleotides align to TRBD1. V gave up 1 base and J gave up 1 base; unmatched junction bases: 5. Germline CDR1 and CDR2: MGHDK and SYGVNS. The CDR3 sequence is 16 residues long. The CDR3 bases are TGTGCCAGCAGTGAATGGGGAGGGACAGGGAACACTGAAGCTTTCTTT. Translating it yields CASSEWGGTGNTEAFF. The whole variable domain, filled in from reference TRBV25-1 and TRBJ1-1, reads EADIYQTPRYLVIGTGKKITLECSQTMGHDKMYWYQQDPGMELHLIHYSYGVNSTEKGDLSSESTVSRIRTEHFPLTLESARPSHTSQYLCASSEWGGTGNTEAFFGQGTRLTVV.

The rearrangement uses TRBV21-1 and TRBJ1-1; the D call TRBD1 from the table was never checked on the DNA. TRBV21-1 has pseudogene status. The CDR3 totals 17 residues. CDR3 DNA sequence: TGTGCCAGCAGCAAAGGGGCTCCCGGGACAGAACATCCAGGAGCTTTCTTT. Translated, it gives CASSKGAPGTEHPGAFF.

This chain connects TRBV28 to TRBJ1-4; possible D gene TRBD1, 6 bases. The germline V and J ends were trimmed by 3 bases and 4 bases, with 15 bases remaining between them. CDR1 is MDHEN and CDR2 is SYDVKM in the germline V gene. The CDR3 consists of 16 residues. The CDR3 nucleotides read TGTGCCAGCAGTTTGAACAGGGCCCCTCTTAATGAAAAACTGTTTTTT. This encodes CASSLNRAPLNEKLFF.

This sequence joins TRBV9 and TRBJ2-7; TRBD2 aligns across 13 bases. The CDR3 totals 14 residues. With 0 bases clipped from V and 9 bases from J, the junction kept 3 bases outside the gene matches. Germline loops: CDR1 SGDLS, CDR2 YYNGEE. CDR3 protein: CASSVGGLAGVQYF. The CDR3 bases are TGTGCCAGCAGCGTAGGAGGACTAGCGGGAGTGCAGTACTTC.

This chain uses TRBV6-1 with TRBJ2-7; D is uncertain. The CDR3 has 14 residues. The germline V gene has CDR1 MNHNS and CDR2 SASEGT. Trimming left V 3 bases short and J 3 bases short, with 12 bases between. The CDR3 DNA follows: TGTGCCAGCAGTGACATTGGCAGGCGCTACGAGCAGTACTTC. Residues: CASSDIGRRYEQYF.

The rearrangement links TRBV24-1 to TRBJ2-1; D is perhaps TRBD2 (6 bases). The V and J ends lost 9 bases and 5 bases respectively, with 16 bases between them. CDR1 and CDR2 (germline): KGHDR, SFDVKD. The CDR3 spans 14 residues. CDR3 DNA: TGTGCCACCTCTCTCGGGACTGGGAACAATGAGCAGTTCTTC. Amino acid sequence: CATSLGTGNNEQFF.

The chain has TRBV7-9 and TRBJ2-1; D remains ambiguous. Germline V gene lookup returns CDR1 SEHNR and CDR2 FQNEAQ (reference sequence). The CDR3 runs to 17 residues. V lost 2 bases and J lost 1, with 15 bases in between. The CDR3, as DNA: TGTGCCAGCAGCTTATGGTTTCGCCAGTTTTCCTACAATGAGCAGTTCTTC. Its translation: CASSLWFRQFSYNEQFF.

The chain uses TRBV3-1 (or the pseudogene TRBV3-2) and TRBJ1-5; D not certain. The germline V gene encodes CDR1 LGHDT and CDR2 YNNKEL (reference sequence). V was clipped by 4 bases and J by 0 bases, with 10 bases between them. The CDR3 runs to 15 residues. The DNA of the CDR3 is TGTGCCAGCAGCCCAGACGACTATAGCAATCAGCCCCAGCATTTT. Translating it yields CASSPDDYSNQPQHF.

The J gene is TRBJ2-7, the V gene TRBV11-2; D is unclear. The CDR3 loop spans 13 amino acids. Looked up from germline, CDR1 is SGHAT and CDR2 is FQNNGV. V was trimmed by 1 base and J by 0 bases, leaving 4 bases between them. The CDR3 DNA reads as TGTGCCAGCAGCTTAGCCTTCTCCTACGAGCAGTACTTC. The encoded protein is CASSLAFSYEQYF. Together with reference TRBV11-2 and TRBJ2-7, the CDR3 gives the full variable domain: EAGVAQSPRYKIIEKRQSVAFWCNPISGHATLYWYQQILGQGPKLLIQFQNNGVVDDSQLPKDRFSAERLKGVDSTLKIQPAKLEDSAVYLCASSLAFSYEQYFGPGTRLTVT.

This clone came up a few times. The gene calls are TRBV12-3 or TRBV12-4 and TRBJ2-1; D is perhaps TRBD2 (6 bases). V was clipped by 6 bases and J by 8 bases, with 11 bases between them. CDR3 length: 12 amino acids. Written as DNA, the CDR3 is TGTGCCAGCAGCCCGGGAGTTGATGAGCAGTTCTTC. Translating gives CASSPGVDEQFF.

This clone occurred once. The chain links TRBV28 to TRBJ2-3, with 8 nucleotides matching TRBD2. Germline V gene data show CDR1 as MDHEN and CDR2 as SYDVKM. The CDR3 has 14 amino acids. The V segment lost 2 bases and the J segment 3 bases; nucleotides outside the gene matches: 1. Here the CDR3 reads CASSLGGRTDTQYF. CDR3 coding DNA: TGTGCCAGCAGTTTAGGCGGGAGGACAGATACGCAGTATTTT.

The chain employs TRBV28 and TRBJ1-2, with D hard to call. Germline V gene sequence: CDR1 MDHEN, CDR2 SYDVKM. The CDR3 loop spans 11 amino acids. V was trimmed by 5 bases and J by 7 bases, leaving 8 bases between them. The CDR3, as DNA: TGTGCCAGCAGTGACAAACCTGGCTACACCTTC. Amino acid sequence: CASSDKPGYTF.

The rearrangement joins TRBV7-9 to TRBJ1-2; D is possibly TRBD1 (5 bases). The germline V gene has CDR1 SEHNR and CDR2 FQNEAQ (reference sequence). The V and J ends lost 1 base and 1 base respectively, with 10 bases between them. The length of the CDR3 is 15 residues. Here the CDR3 DNA reads TGTGCCAGCAGCTTAGTCCAGGGAATTAACTATGGCTACACCTTC. Protein: CASSLVQGINYGYTF.

The rearrangement joins TRBV28 to TRBJ1-1, with 7 bases that match TRBD1. V was pared by 6 bases and J by 0 bases, with 7 bases of the junction left unmatched. This CDR3 has 15 amino acids. Per germline, CDR1 MDHEN and CDR2 SYDVKM. DNA of the CDR3: TGTGCCAGCAGACCAGGGGGTACCGTGAACACTGAAGCTTTCTTT. Its protein is CASRPGGTVNTEAFF.

This chain uses TRBV28 with TRBJ2-1; possible D gene TRBD2, 6 bases. There are 17 residues in the CDR3. Germline V gives CDR1 MDHEN, CDR2 SYDVKM. V was shortened by 4 bases and J by 8 bases, with 24 bases between the two germline ends. The CDR3 loop is CASSSYRGLSQQDEQFF. The CDR3 coding sequence is TGTGCCAGCAGTTCGTACCGAGGACTATCCCAGCAGGATGAGCAGTTCTTC.

The V gene is TRBV27, the J gene TRBJ2-3; 8 bases agree with TRBD1. Germline CDR1 and CDR2: MNHEY and SMNVEV (reference sequence). J was trimmed by 4 bases and V by 3 bases; bases with no gene match: 6. The CDR3 totals 15 residues. The CDR3 loop reads CASSFLDRAPDTQYF. CDR3 sequence (DNA): TGTGCCAGCAGTTTCTTGGACAGGGCACCAGATACGCAGTATTTT.

The CDR3 here is CASSLSTGVTEAFF. The CDR3 DNA reads TGTGCCAGCAGTTTATCGACAGGGGTCACTGAAGCTTTCTTT. This chain joins TRBV27 and TRBJ1-1; 8 nucleotides agree with TRBD1. The CDR3 runs to 14 residues. J lost 4 bases, V lost 0 bases, and 1 base had no gene match. From germline, CDR1 is MNHEY and CDR2 SMNVEV (reference sequence).

This clone occurred a few times. The rearrangement uses TRBV29-1 and TRBJ1-4; perhaps TRBD1 as D (6 bases). Germline V gene sequence: CDR1 SQVTM, CDR2 ANQGSEA. This CDR3 has 11 residues. The CDR3 loop is CSTGYNEKLFF. The DNA of the CDR3 is TGCAGTACAGGGTATAATGAAAAACTGTTTTTT.

V usage is TRBV27 and J usage is TRBJ2-7; 7 bases align to TRBD2. With V trimmed by 2 bases and J by 7 bases, 5 bases remained unmatched. Germline V gene lookup returns CDR1 MNHEY and CDR2 SMNVEV (reference sequence). The CDR3 runs to 13 residues. CDR3 region: CASSLRRELEQYF. In DNA, the CDR3 is TGTGCCAGCAGTTTAAGGCGGGAGCTTGAGCAGTACTTC.